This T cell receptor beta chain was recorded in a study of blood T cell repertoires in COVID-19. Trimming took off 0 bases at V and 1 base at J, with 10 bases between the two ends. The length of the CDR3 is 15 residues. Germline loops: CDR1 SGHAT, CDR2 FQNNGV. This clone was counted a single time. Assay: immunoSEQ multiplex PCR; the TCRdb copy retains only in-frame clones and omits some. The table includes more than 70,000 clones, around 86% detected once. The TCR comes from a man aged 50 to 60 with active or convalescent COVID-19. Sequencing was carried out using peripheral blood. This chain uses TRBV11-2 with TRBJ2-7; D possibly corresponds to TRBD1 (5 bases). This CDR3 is CASSLDQTVSYEQYF. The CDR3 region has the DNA TGTGCCAGCAGCTTAGATCAGACAGTATCCTACGAGCAGTACTTC.